The T cell receptor beta chain described here comes from a study of neurological immune-mediated disorders (dated by TCRdb to about 2019). Background on the whole study: Among the approximately 35 multiple sclerosis patients, about 31 had relapsing-remitting MS and 3 had secondary progressive MS. Using UMI-based sequencing, the study compared peripheral blood TCR-beta repertoires from patients with HTLV-I-associated myelopathy (HAM/TSP), patients with multiple sclerosis, and healthy controls. The roughly 110 TCR-beta libraries covered PBMC samples along with longitudinal samples, technical triplicates, and paired sorted CD4+ and CD8+ T-cell subsets. The cohort included 60 to 75 subjects: around 15 with HAM/TSP, roughly 35 with multiple sclerosis, and approximately 20 healthy controls.

Sequences LGHDT (CDR1) and YNNKEL (CDR2) are obtained from the germline V gene (reference sequence). Trimming accounts for 6 bases at V and 7 bases at J, while the number of junction bases matched to no gene is 6. CDR3 length: 13 amino acids, cysteine to phenylalanine. The entry retains the CDR3 DNA only, 39 bases that are in frame from base 1. The full study reports these points: In a phylogenetic analysis, the repertoires of 18 out of 34 MS patients fell into a single cluster of related CDR3 sequences, pointing to a possible signature at the repertoire level. Expanded clones from different subjects shared no identical CDR3 amino acid sequences, which suggests that TCR-beta repertoires were private in all groups. TCR clonal expansion was greatest in HAM/TSP patients and smallest in MS patients, who ranked below even healthy controls. No association of the MS cluster with clinical or MRI features was observed, and the need for larger cohorts was stated by the authors.

This clonotype was detected ten times or more. This receptor's antigen is unknown. No clone much larger than this one lies a single base away; base qualities are absent. To synthesize cDNA, template-switch 5'RACE was performed with a primer carrying a 10-nucleotide random unique molecular identifier so that each TCR transcript was tagged. Every sequencing run covered 15-18 subjects and yielded more than 160 million TCR-beta sequences. Total RNA was extracted with the RNeasy kit. The KAPA Real-time Library Amplification kit was used to amplify TCR-beta VDJ regions with primers targeting the TCR constant region and the 5'RACE anchor. A first PCR added sample indexes and Illumina adaptors, after which a second PCR increased the library yield. After purification with Ampure beads, the TCR product of roughly 650 bp was size-selected on a 2% E-gel SizeSelection system. Before pooling, library quality was assessed on a Bioanalyzer, concentration was determined with Qubit, and library quantification was performed with the Kapa Library Quantification kit. Libraries were sequenced paired-end 2 x 150 bp on an Illumina HiSeq 2500. To increase sequence diversity, roughly 24-32% phiX was spiked into each library pool. The original methods were these. The UMI-based MiGEC pipeline processed quality-filtered reads and removed over 85% of raw TCR sequences during error correction. VDJ genes were aligned to IMGT germline references, and each clonotype was defined by a unique CDR3 amino acid sequence together with V-J genes. Clonal expansion, Shannon diversity and CDR3 relatedness (CalcPairwiseDistances, ClusterSamples) were evaluated with VDJtools, and phylogenetic trees were built with CLCbio workbench. Clones with at least 8 unique UMIs were defined as expanded, with this threshold being based on coefficient-of-variation modelling across technical triplicates. The raw public reads went through TCRdb reprocessing: fastp at Q25, MiXCR clone calling, in-frame beta chains kept. Rows with a matching CDR3 protein are joined into one entry that keeps the most common DNA and genes. The authors' filters were not applied to this entry. The sample yields about 120,000 distinct CDR3 sequences; more than 2.5% were counted once. Clones ranked in the top ten supply roughly 1.3% of the sample.

For the unsorted PBMC libraries, 2 million PBMCs were stored in RNAlater at -80 degrees C until RNA extraction and were used to generate the libraries. The multiple sclerosis patients were enrolled in a US clinical protocol that evaluated disease progression with magnetic resonance imaging. PBMCs were separated from peripheral blood using Ficoll-Hypaque density gradient centrifugation and then cryopreserved in liquid nitrogen. This receptor was taken from a woman under 40 with multiple sclerosis. The rearranged segments are TRBV3-1 and TRBJ1-2; TRBD1 agrees with 9 junctional bases. The sample taken for sequencing was PBMCs. The CDR3 amino acid sequence is: CASRPDRGFGYTF. The sequence in DNA is TGTGCCAGCAGGCCTGACAGGGGGTTTGGCTACACCTTC.